Shown below are 3 T cell receptor beta chains from a single sample sequenced in a study of T cell repertoires in cytomegalovirus infection. TCRdb re-analysed the reads in MiXCR, keeping a single row per CDR3 protein. The sample lists hundreds of thousands of distinct CDR3 sequences, 8% to 9.5% occurring once. The sequenced material came from PBMCs. These receptors came from a human donor in good health (CMV status not recorded). Some clones in this sample may be carry-over from other donors' samples.

There are a few counts of this clonotype. V usage is TRBV19 and J usage is TRBJ2-1; 15 nucleotides match TRBD2. Trimming cost V 7 bases and J 7 bases; bases outside gene matches: 5. CDR3 length equals 15 residues. Per the germline V gene, CDR1 is LNHDA and CDR2 is SQIVND (reference sequence). CDR3 nucleotide sequence: TGTGCCAGTACATTAGGACTAGCGGGAGGGAATGAGCAGTTCTTC. Amino acid sequence: CASTLGLAGGNEQFF.

The chain links TRBV12-3 or TRBV12-4 to TRBJ2-1, with D perhaps assigned TRBD1 or TRBD2 (6 bases each). The CDR3 is made up of 15 amino acids. With 1 base removed from V and 1 base from J, the gap between germline ends came to 8 bases. The CDR3 loop is CASSLGGASYNEQFF. The CDR3, as DNA: TGTGCCAGCAGTTTAGGGGGGGCGTCCTACAATGAGCAGTTCTTC.

In its sample, this clonotype was seen a few times. V usage is TRBV5-4 and J usage is TRBJ2-1; 9 bases are a match to TRBD2. The CDR3 spans 15 residues. Losses at the gene ends were 0 bases for V and 9 bases for J; bases not matched to a gene: 7. Germline CDR1 and CDR2: SGHNT and YYREEE (reference sequence). CDR3 protein: CASSLVAGVNTEQFF. In nucleotides, the CDR3 is TGTGCCAGCAGCTTGGTAGCGGGAGTGAATACTGAGCAGTTCTTC. Looking up the rest from reference TRBV5-4 and TRBJ2-1 gives the full variable domain: ETGVTQSPTHLIKTRGQQVTLRCSSQSGHNTVSWYQQALGQGPQFIFQYYREEENGRGNFPPRFSGLQFPNYSSELNVNALELDDSALYLCASSLVAGVNTEQFFGPGTRLTVL.